Following are 21 T cell receptor beta chains from one sample sequenced in a study of cytomegalovirus exposure and HLA in healthy donors. Both 60 Vbeta primers and 13 Jbeta primers went into the PCR. Libraries were prepared by immunoSEQ multiplex PCR; TCRdb keeps only in-frame clonotypes and omits some of them. The sample records over 150,000 clones, 60% to 80% being singletons. Sequencing was done on a sample of PBMCs. Receptors were obtained from a woman aged 30 to 39 in good health and CMV-seronegative.

This clone was picked up a small number of times. This sequence joins TRBV19 and TRBJ1-2; possibly TRBD1 for D (5 bases). The V gene's germline CDR1 is LNHDA and CDR2 SQIVND (reference sequence). The CDR3 spans 15 residues. Trimming removed 5 bases from V and 2 bases from J, with 15 bases in between. CDR3 in DNA: TGTGCCAGTAGTGGGGAAACAGGAGCAAACTATGGCTACACCTTC. Translation: CASSGETGANYGYTF.

The rearrangement uses TRBV4-2 and TRBJ2-7; 9 bases map to TRBD2. The CDR3 contains 15 residues. V was clipped by 4 bases and J by 4 bases; unmatched bases: 8. CDR1 and CDR2 from the germline V gene are LGHNA and YNFKEQ. CDR3 bases: TGTGCCAGCAGCCTAGAGACTAGCGGTTTATACGAGCAGTACTTC. Translated: CASSLETSGLYEQYF.

V usage is TRBV11-2 and J usage is TRBJ1-1; a possible D gene is TRBD1 (5 bases). Germline-derived CDR1 and CDR2 are SGHAT and FQNNGV. The CDR3 spans 12 residues. V was clipped by 3 bases and J by 7 bases, with 9 bases between them. The CDR3 DNA follows: TGTGCCAGCAGCTTGGGGACTTATGAAGCTTTCTTT. This codes for CASSLGTYEAFF.

This clone was detected only a few times. The chain joins TRBV30 to TRBJ2-6; 7 bases are a match to TRBD1. In germline, CDR1 is GTSNPN, CDR2 SVGIG (reference sequence). The ends lost 2 bases at V and 2 bases at J; junction bases unmatched: 21. The CDR3 covers 21 residues. As DNA, the CDR3 is TGTGCCTGGAGTTCTAGATTACTCCTACCCAGGGGGACGGCTGGGGCCAACGTCCTGACTTTC. This encodes CAWSSRLLLPRGTAGANVLTF.

The chain links TRBV5-6 to TRBJ2-7; TRBD1 agrees at 10 bases. V gave up 4 bases and J gave up 3 bases; unmatched junction bases: 7. This CDR3 has 15 amino acids. Germline V gene lookup returns CDR1 SGHDT and CDR2 YYEEEE. The CDR3 reads CASSPTGQGRYEQYF. The CDR3 DNA follows: TGTGCCAGCAGCCCGACGGGACAGGGGCGCTACGAGCAGTACTTC.

The chain combines TRBV5-1 with TRBJ2-3; D not certain. The V gene's germline CDR1 is SGHRS and CDR2 YFSETQ. The CDR3 runs 11 residues. Trimming took 3 bases from V and 5 from J, leaving 4 bases between them. For the CDR3, the DNA is TGCGCCAGCAGCTCGGGAGATACGCAGTATTTT. Amino acid sequence: CASSSGDTQYF.

V gene TRBV7-9 combines with J gene TRBJ2-1; D unresolved. Trimming stripped 5 bases from V and 9 bases from J, with 5 bases between. Germline values: CDR1 SEHNR, CDR2 FQNEAQ (reference sequence). CDR3 size: 10 residues. CDR3 in amino acids: CASSRSEQFF. CDR3 DNA: TGTGCCAGCAGCCGGAGTGAGCAGTTCTTC.

The V gene is TRBV29-1, the J gene TRBJ1-1; D is perhaps TRBD1 (5 bases). V lost 4 bases, J lost 4 bases, and 16 bases lay in between. CDR1 and CDR2 from the germline V gene are SQVTM and ANQGSEA. The CDR3 has 14 residues. The CDR3 DNA reads TGCAGCGTTGGGGCCCAATGGGGGGGCACTGAAGCTTTCTTT. Its protein product is CSVGAQWGGTEAFF.

V usage is TRBV5-8 and J usage is TRBJ1-2, with D possibly being TRBD1 (5 bases). V lost 4 bases to trimming and J lost 5 bases, with 12 bases between them. In germline, CDR1 is SGHTS, CDR2 YDEGEE. The CDR3 covers 13 residues. CDR3 region: CASSHRGFYGYTF. Here the CDR3 DNA reads TGTGCCAGCAGCCATCGGGGGTTTTATGGCTACACCTTC.

The V gene is TRBV30, the J gene TRBJ2-7, with 8 nucleotides matching TRBD2. With 4 bases clipped from V and 2 bases from J, the junction kept 4 bases outside the gene matches. Germline V lookup: CDR1 GTSNPN, CDR2 SVGIG (reference sequence). The CDR3 runs 13 residues. CDR3 coding DNA: TGTGCCTGGATCGGGGGGGGTGCCTACGAGCAGTACTTC. The encoded protein is CAWIGGGAYEQYF.

This sequence joins TRBV2 and TRBJ2-2; TRBD2 matches at 7 bases. The germline V gene has CDR1 SNHLY and CDR2 FYNNEI. The CDR3 has 17 amino acids. The V gene end was trimmed by 2 bases and the J gene end by 7 bases; junction bases not matched to a gene: 13. CDR3 amino acids: CASSENPGGWGGGELFF. For the CDR3, the DNA is TGTGCCAGCAGTGAAAACCCGGGAGGCTGGGGCGGCGGGGAGCTGTTTTTT.

The rearrangement links TRBV18 to TRBJ1-5, with 7 bases matching TRBD1. Trimming removed 4 bases from V and 6 bases from J; junction bases left unmatched: 15. This CDR3 spans 17 amino acids. CDR1 is KGHSH and CDR2 is LQKENI in the germline V gene. The CDR3 loop reads CASSRSTGNEGTQPQHF. The CDR3 region has the DNA TGTGCCAGCTCACGCTCGACAGGGAATGAGGGTACTCAGCCCCAGCATTTT.

This clone was seen a handful of times. The chain uses TRBV30 and TRBJ2-7; D possibly corresponds to TRBD1 (6 bases). Trimming took 3 bases from V and 2 from J, leaving 14 bases between them. The CDR3 contains 14 residues. From germline, CDR1 is GTSNPN and CDR2 SVGIG (reference sequence). The CDR3 loop is CAWRSRDNPYEQYF. In DNA form, the CDR3 reads TGTGCCTGGAGGTCCCGGGACAACCCCTACGAGCAGTACTTC. The full variable domain, completed using reference TRBV30 and TRBJ2-7, is SQTIHQWPATLVQPVGSPLSLECTVEGTSNPNLYWYRQAAGRGLQLLFYSVGIGQISSEVPQNLSASRPQDRQFILSSKKLLLSDSGFYLCAWRSRDNPYEQYFGPGTRLTVT.

This clone has only one observation. The rearrangement links TRBV5-1 to TRBJ2-7, with a possible D match to TRBD2 (5 bases). This CDR3 is 17 amino acids long. Trimming took off 4 bases at V and 3 bases at J, with 23 bases between the two ends. Germline V gene lookup returns CDR1 SGHRS and CDR2 YFSETQ. The CDR3 DNA sequence: TGCGCCAGCAGCCTAAGAATCACCACTCGGGGAGACTACGAGCAGTACTTC. Its translation is CASSLRITTRGDYEQYF. Full variable domain (remainder filled in from reference TRBV5-1 and TRBJ2-7): KAGVTQTPRYLIKTRGQQVTLSCSPISGHRSVSWYQQTPGQGLQFLFEYFSETQRNKGNFPGRFSGRQFSNSRSEMNVSTLELGDSALYLCASSLRITTRGDYEQYFGPGTRLTVT.

The chain combines TRBV7-9 with TRBJ1-5; tentative D call: TRBD1 (6 bases). Germline V lookup: CDR1 SEHNR, CDR2 FQNEAQ (reference sequence). The CDR3 has 14 residues. Trimming left V 5 bases short and J 5 bases short, with 13 bases between. DNA of the CDR3: TGTGCCAGCAGCATCGGATCAGGGGATCAGCCCCAGCATTTT. Protein product: CASSIGSGDQPQHF.

This clone was seen once. The chain combines TRBV7-2 with TRBJ2-3; 13 nucleotides agree with TRBD2. In germline, CDR1 is SGHTA, CDR2 FQGNSA. The V segment lost 4 bases and the J segment 9 bases; nucleotides outside the gene matches: 7. CDR3 length: 15 residues. The CDR3: CASSWGTSGEGTQYF. The CDR3 DNA follows: TGTGCCAGCAGCTGGGGGACTAGCGGGGAAGGAACGCAGTATTTT. Full variable domain (outside the CDR3, taken from reference TRBV7-2 and TRBJ2-3): GAGVSQSPSNKVTEKGKDVELRCDPISGHTALYWYRQSLGQGLEFLIYFQGNSAPDKSGLPSDRFSAERTGGSVSTLTIQRTQQEDSAVYLCASSWGTSGEGTQYFGPGTRLTVL.

The chain joins TRBV27 to TRBJ2-5; TRBD2 matches at 7 bases. Germline V gene lookup returns CDR1 MNHEY and CDR2 SMNVEV (reference sequence). The CDR3 sequence is 13 residues long. J gave up 4 bases and V 2 bases, and 1 base lay outside the gene matches. The CDR3 reads CASSLRGVETQYF. DNA of the CDR3: TGTGCCAGCAGTTTACGGGGGGTAGAGACCCAGTACTTC.

This clone was seen a handful of times. The V and J genes are TRBV27 and TRBJ1-1; D is unclear. The germline V gene encodes CDR1 MNHEY and CDR2 SMNVEV (reference sequence). V dropped 5 bases and J dropped 2 bases, with 12 bases sitting between them. The CDR3 totals 14 residues. This chain's CDR3 is CASSATSRNTEAFF. CDR3 nucleotide sequence: TGTGCCAGCAGTGCGACAAGCCGCAACACTGAAGCTTTCTTT.

The J gene is TRBJ2-7, the V gene TRBV2; 8 bases fit TRBD2. This CDR3 is built from 10 residues. V was clipped by 8 bases and J by 10 bases; unmatched bases: 4. Germline V lookup: CDR1 SNHLY, CDR2 FYNNEI. DNA of the CDR3: TGTGCCAGCGGACTAGCCAATCAGTACTTC. Translated: CASGLANQYF.

The rearrangement joins TRBV5-4 to TRBJ2-7; 8 nucleotides align to TRBD2. Germline assignment: CDR1 SGHNT and CDR2 YYREEE (reference sequence). The CDR3 runs 11 residues. J was trimmed by 6 bases and V by 10 bases; bases with no gene match: 6. CDR3 protein: CASAGGREQYF. The CDR3 bases are TGTGCCTCTGCGGGAGGCCGCGAGCAGTACTTC.

The J gene is TRBJ2-6, the V gene TRBV6-1, with a weak D call TRBD2 (6 bases). The CDR3 sequence is 14 residues long. V lost 2 bases, J lost 7 bases, and 9 bases lay in between. CDR1 and CDR2 (germline): MNHNS, SASEGT. The CDR3 protein is CASSELGGANVLTF. The CDR3 DNA is TGTGCCAGCAGTGAATTGGGGGGAGCCAACGTCCTGACTTTC.